This T cell receptor (beta chain) was captured by sequencing in a study of T cell responses to AZD1222 COVID-19 vaccine. Study findings and constraints: Epitopes outside B.1.351 and B.1.1.7 mutated regions reportedly drew nearly half of spike TCRs.

Details on this clone: Its antigen is as yet unknown.

Deletions cut 0 bases from V and 9 bases from J, with 12 bases between. Germline CDR1 is MGHRA and CDR2 is YSYEKL. The CDR3 is 14 amino acids. Some clones are missing from TCRdb's copy, which holds only in-frame ones; the method was immunoSEQ multiplex PCR. The sample includes roughly 120,000 clones, nearly 90% seen only once; the top ten take less than 4.5%. The rearrangement uses TRBV4-1 and TRBJ2-1; the D is unclear. The receptor was derived from an adult in good health. The sequencing here drew on peripheral blood, taken on day 0 of AZD1222 vaccination. The CDR3 region has the DNA TGCGCCAGCAGCCAAGAGGCAAAAGGTATTGAGCAGTTCTTC. Residues: CASSQEAKGIEQFF.